What follows are 5 T cell receptor beta chains derived from one specimen sequenced in a study of cytomegalovirus exposure and HLA in healthy donors. The PCR used 60 Vbeta and 13 Jbeta primers. Some clones are missing from TCRdb's copy, which holds only in-frame ones; the method was immunoSEQ multiplex PCR. The data contain tens of thousands of clones, approximately 70% of them singletons. Sequenced input: PBMCs. The receptors come from a man aged 40-55 years in good health and CMV-seropositive.

This clone was picked up a small number of times. The rearrangement links TRBV2 to TRBJ2-3; 7 positions match TRBD2. CDR1 is SNHLY, CDR2 FYNNEI, per germline. The ends lost 2 bases at V and 6 bases at J; junction bases unmatched: 14. CDR3 length: 17 residues. The CDR3 spells CASSEMGSGAGGDTQYF. CDR3 sequence (DNA): TGTGCCAGCAGTGAAATGGGGAGCGGGGCCGGGGGTGATACGCAGTATTTT.

J is TRBJ2-1 and V is TRBV27, with TRBD2 matching 10 bases. Germline V lookup: CDR1 MNHEY, CDR2 SMNVEV (reference sequence). This CDR3 comprises 17 residues. J was trimmed by 9 bases and V by 1 base; bases with no gene match: 12. The CDR3 DNA sequence: TGTGCCAGCAGTTTATTGGGTAGCGGGGGGCCAAGTAGTGAGCAGTTCTTC. This translates into CASSLLGSGGPSSEQFF.

The chain's CDR3 is CASSIRVTGANVLTF. The CDR3, as DNA: TGTGCCAGCAGTATCAGGGTGACTGGGGCCAACGTCCTGACTTTC. The V gene is TRBV11-2, the J gene TRBJ2-6; D possibly corresponds to TRBD1 (5 bases). Germline assignment: CDR1 SGHAT and CDR2 FQNNGV. V was cut by 6 bases and J by 2 bases, with 11 bases left in between. The CDR3 totals 15 residues.

This clone was observed a few times. The chain recombines TRBV18 with TRBJ1-5; D gene ambiguous. CDR3 length: 13 residues. V was pared by 3 bases and J by 8 bases, with 11 bases between. From germline, CDR1 is KGHSH and CDR2 LQKENI. In DNA form, the CDR3 reads TGTGCCAGCTCACCCGGTATGGCGGAGCCCCAGCATTTT. Its protein product is CASSPGMAEPQHF.

V gene TRBV6-1 combines with J gene TRBJ2-2, with D maybe TRBD1 (6 bases). The CDR3 has 15 amino acids. Trimming cost V 7 bases and J 5 bases, with 17 bases left between them. Germline values: CDR1 MNHNS, CDR2 SASEGT. CDR3 nucleotides: TGTGCCAGCAATCCGGGACACTTACTGACCGGGGAGCTGTTTTTT. Translated: CASNPGHLLTGELFF.